This T cell receptor beta chain was documented in a study of blood T cell repertoires in COVID-19. Methods used by the authors: From reference gene primer amplification, estimates of nucleated cell counts were derived. The repertoire was sequenced with immunoSEQ multiplex PCR; TCRdb's copy has only in-frame clones and lacks some. That table gives V, J and clone size, and the DNA gave D and trimming. The repertoire holds approximately 140,000 clones, with roughly 84% as singletons. Germline lookup yields CDR1 MNHEY and CDR2 SVGAGI. CDR3 size: 13 residues. V lost 11 bases to trimming and J lost 4 bases, with 17 bases between them.

The receptor's source is a human donor in a cohort sampled during active COVID-19. This chain connects TRBV6-5 to TRBJ1-1, with a weak D call TRBD1 (5 bases). The sample was peripheral blood. This CDR3 is CAGSPGGGTEAFF. In DNA, the CDR3 is TGTGCCGGGTCCCCCGGGGGAGGCACTGAAGCTTTCTTT.